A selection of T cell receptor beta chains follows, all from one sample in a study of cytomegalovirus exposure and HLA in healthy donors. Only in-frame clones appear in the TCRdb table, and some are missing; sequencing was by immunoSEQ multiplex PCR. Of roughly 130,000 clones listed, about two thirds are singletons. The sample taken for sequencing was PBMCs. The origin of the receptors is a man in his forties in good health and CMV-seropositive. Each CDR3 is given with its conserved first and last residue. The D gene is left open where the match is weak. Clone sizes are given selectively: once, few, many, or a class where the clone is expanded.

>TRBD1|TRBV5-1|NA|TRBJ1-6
TGCGCCAGCAGCCTAGGGGGCCATAATTCACCCCTCCACTTT
CASSLGGHNSPLHF
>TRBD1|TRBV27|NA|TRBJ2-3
TGTGCCAGCAGCCCTCCCCCCGACAGGGCAGATACGCAGTATTTT
CASSPPPDRADTQYF
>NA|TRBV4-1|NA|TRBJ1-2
TGCGCCAGCAGCCCCTTTACAGGAAACTATGGCTACACCTTC
CASSPFTGNYGYTF
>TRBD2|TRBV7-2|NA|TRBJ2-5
TGTGCCAGCAGCGGTAGCGGGAAAGAGACCCAGTACTTC
CASSGSGKETQYF
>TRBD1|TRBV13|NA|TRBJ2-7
TGTGCCAGCAGCTTACGGGACAGCTCCTACGAGCAGTACTTC
CASSLRDSSYEQYF
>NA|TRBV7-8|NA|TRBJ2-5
TGTGCCAGCAGCTATCCGGAGACCCAGTACTTC
CASSYPETQYF
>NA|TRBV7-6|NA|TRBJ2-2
TGTGCCAGCAGCTTAATGGGAGGCGGGGAGCTGTTTTTT
CASSLMGGGELFF
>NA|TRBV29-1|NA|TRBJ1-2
TGCAGCGTTGAAGTCCGGATAGGGAAGGACTACTATGGCTACACCTTC
CSVEVRIGKDYYGYTF
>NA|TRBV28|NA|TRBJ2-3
TGTGCCAGCAGTTTTGAGTTCCGACTGGGGCTGGAGTTGAGCACAGATACGCAGTATTTT
CASSFEFRLGLELSTDTQYF
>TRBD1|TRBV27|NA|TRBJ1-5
TGTGCCAGCAGTGTTAGACAGGGGGCGAATCAGCCCCAGCATTTT
CASSVRQGANQPQHF
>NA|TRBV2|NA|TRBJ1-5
TGTGCCAGCAGGCGTTCTAGCAATCAGCCCCAGCATTTT
CASRRSSNQPQHF
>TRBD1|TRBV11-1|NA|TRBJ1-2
TGTGCCAGCACCAACCGACAGGGAAAATATGGCTACACCTTC
CASTNRQGKYGYTF
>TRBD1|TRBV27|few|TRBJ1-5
TGTGCCAGCAGTTATGGACAGGTCAATCAGCCCCAGCATTTT
CASSYGQVNQPQHF
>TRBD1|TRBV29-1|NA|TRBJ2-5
TGCAGCGGGGGAGGACAGGGCGAGACCCAGTACTTC
CSGGGQGETQYF
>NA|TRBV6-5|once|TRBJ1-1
TGTGCCAGCAGTTACGGTACAGCCTTAGAAGCTTTCTTT
CASSYGTALEAFF
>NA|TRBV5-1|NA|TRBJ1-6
TGCGCCAGCAGCCCCGGGCAGGGATACGATTCACCCCTCCACTTT
CASSPGQGYDSPLHF
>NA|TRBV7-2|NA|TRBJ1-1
TGTGCCAGCAGCTCCCAGGCGTCCACTGAAGCTTTCTTT
CASSSQASTEAFF
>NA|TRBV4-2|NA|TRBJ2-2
TGTGCCAGCAGCCCTAACACCGGGGAGCTGTTTTTT
CASSPNTGELFF
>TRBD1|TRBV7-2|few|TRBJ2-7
TGTGCCAGCGCTACCGCATCGACAGGGGCCTCCTACGAGCAGTACTTC
CASATASTGASYEQYF
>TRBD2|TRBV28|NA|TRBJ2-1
TGTGCCAGCAGTTCGCTAAGCGGGGGGGCCTACAATGAGCAGTTCTTC
CASSSLSGGAYNEQFF
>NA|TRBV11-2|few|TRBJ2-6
TGTGCCAGCAGCTTAGATAGGGGGTTCTCTGGGGCCAACGTCCTGACTTTC
CASSLDRGFSGANVLTF
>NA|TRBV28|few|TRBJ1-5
TGTGCCAGCAGTTACCACCTACAGGGTAGCAATCAGCCCCAGCATTTT
CASSYHLQGSNQPQHF
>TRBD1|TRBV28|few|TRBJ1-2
TGTGCCAGCAGTCTCATACAGGGGACCCATTCTAACTATGGCTACACCTTC
CASSLIQGTHSNYGYTF
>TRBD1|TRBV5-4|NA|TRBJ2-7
TGTGCCAGCAGCCCCACAGGGGTCGGGCTCTACGAGCAGTACTTC
CASSPTGVGLYEQYF